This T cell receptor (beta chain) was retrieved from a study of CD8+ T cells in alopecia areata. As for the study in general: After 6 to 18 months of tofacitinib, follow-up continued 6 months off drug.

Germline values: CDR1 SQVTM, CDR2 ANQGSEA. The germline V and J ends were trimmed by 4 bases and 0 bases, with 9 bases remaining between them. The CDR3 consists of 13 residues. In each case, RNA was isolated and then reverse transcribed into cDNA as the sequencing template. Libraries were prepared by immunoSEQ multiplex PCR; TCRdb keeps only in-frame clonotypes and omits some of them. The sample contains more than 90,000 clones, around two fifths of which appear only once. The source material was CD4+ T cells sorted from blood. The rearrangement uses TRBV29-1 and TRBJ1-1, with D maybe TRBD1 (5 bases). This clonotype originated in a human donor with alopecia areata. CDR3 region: CSVVNRMNTEAFF. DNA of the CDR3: TGCAGCGTTGTTAACAGGATGAACACTGAAGCTTTCTTT.